The 2 T cell receptor beta chains below all came from one sample that was sequenced in a study of T-cell memory formation after mild COVID-19. Via MiXCR, TCRdb re-called the 5' RACE reads, giving one row per CDR3 protein. The table shows about half a million distinct CDR3 sequences, with 15% to 20% occurring only once. Sequenced material: PBMCs or a T cell subset sorted from them (not recorded which). These receptors were taken from an adult woman who had mild COVID-19 (a few samples of this study predate the infection). Cell type and time point are not known.

The chain carries TRBV24-1 and TRBJ2-2, with a weak D call TRBD2 (7 bases). V shed 9 bases and J shed 3 bases, with 16 bases lying between them. The CDR3 runs 15 residues. Germline loops: CDR1 KGHDR, CDR2 SFDVKD. This CDR3 is CATRGAGADTGELFF. CDR3 nucleotide sequence: TGTGCCACCCGGGGGGCAGGGGCGGACACCGGGGAGCTGTTTTTT.

The rearrangement uses TRBV7-9 and TRBJ1-4, with unresolved D. The CDR3 length is 15 residues. Germline V gene data show CDR1 as SEHNR and CDR2 as FQNEAQ (reference sequence). The V and J ends lost 5 bases and 8 bases respectively, with 18 bases between them. CDR3 DNA sequence: TGTGCCAGCAGCCTTGGGGTGACGGGCTTGGAAAAACTGTTTTTT. Protein sequence: CASSLGVTGLEKLFF. Full variable domain (rest looked up from reference TRBV7-9 and TRBJ1-4): DTGVSQNPRHKITKRGQNVTFRCDPISEHNRLYWYRQTLGQGPEFLTYFQNEAQLEKSRLLSDRFSAERPKGSFSTLEIQRTEQGDSAMYLCASSLGVTGLEKLFFGSGTQLSVL.